The clone carrying this T cell receptor (beta chain) was seen more than once but under ten times. Sequenced by immunoSEQ multiplex PCR; TCRdb stores in-frame clones only, minus some. Among 40,000 to 50,000 clones listed, 94% were seen once. The germline CDR1 and CDR2 sequences are SNHLY and FYNNEI. The V segment lost 5 bases and the J segment 5 bases; nucleotides outside the gene matches: 1. The CDR3 spans 12 residues. This specimen belongs to a study of control samples from healthy donors and cancer patients. Sequenced input: blood. This TCR was recovered from a man between 60 and 75 years old in good health. The chain links TRBV2 to TRBJ1-1, with TRBD1 matching 8 bases. The CDR3 here is CASSTGGTEAFF. The CDR3 bases are TGTGCCAGCAGTACAGGGGGGACTGAAGCTTTCTTT.